The rows below give T cell receptor beta chains drawn from one sample of a study of blood T cell repertoires in COVID-19. Profiled with immunoSEQ multiplex PCR; TCRdb holds only in-frame clones, not every one. This table holds roughly 330,000 clones, around nine tenths found once. The material sequenced was PBMCs or T cells enriched from blood (not recorded which). These receptors originate from a woman younger than 45 who had recovered from COVID-19. Each CDR3 is given without its conserved first and last residue. Clone size is stated in some rows and not others, as once, few, many or a class when expanded.

>NA|TRBV19|14
ASSKQGRLGNQPQH
>once|TRBV19|12
ASSIFMGHTEAF
>NA|TRBV7-2|13
ASSLEGAARRPQY
>NA|TRBV6-2/TRBV6-3|11
ASSLVQGQPQH
>NA|TRBV7-3|13
ASSDRTSRENEQF
>few|TRBV28|11
ASITGDGEKLF
>NA|TRBV6-1|12
ASSDGGGSHGYT
>NA|TRBV7-2|12
ASSLSGGKLGYT
>once|TRBV30|11
AWRRGLNTEAF
>NA|TRBV5-5|13
ASSLEGVPGNTIY
>NA|TRBV6-2/TRBV6-3|10
ASSPRDRGQF
>NA|TRBV12-3/TRBV12-4|11
ASSFGLSGGYT
>once|TRBV6-5|12
ASRKDSVNSPLH
>NA|TRBV6-5|12
ASSLGQLSLTQY
>once|TRBV5-4|13
ASSLKKGPNTEAF
>NA|TRBV28|12
ASSLFARNTEAF
>NA|TRBV5-4|11
ASSSRGGNGYT
>NA|TRBV9|11
ASSAEGAGELF
>NA|TRBV15|12
ATSSAILNTEAF
>NA|TRBV6-1|12
ASSENRQVGGYT
>NA|TRBV4-2|10
ATRVPGGELF
>once|TRBV6-5|12
ASRGTRLGETQY
>NA|TRBV5-6|13
ASSLGGRQSYEQY
>NA|TRBV9|13
ASSARQGMNTEAF
>NA|TRBV12-3/TRBV12-4|11
ASSHEVRYGYT
>NA|TRBV6-5|11
ASRRDREDGYT
>NA|TRBV29-1|13
SVGASGRIYNEQF
>NA|TRBV6-5|13
ASSLPGGSNQPQH
>NA|TRBV29-1|10
SGGNPGGEQY
>NA|TRBV19|16
ASSPHYGRGRFGPEQF
>NA|TRBV5-1|15
ASSYSVAGGAYNEQF
>few|TRBV7-3|11
ASSLDRDDGYT
>NA|TRBV9|12
ASSVGTGIYEQY
>NA|TRBV4-1|11
ASSQVGLYGYT
>NA|TRBV30|12
AWFQGLSSYEQY
>NA|TRBV27|11
ATRAKSNYGYT
>NA|TRBV7-9|10
ASSTQGFEAF
>NA|TRBV27|14
ASSPIGALANYGYT
>few|TRBV15|19
ATSRDPPSSTAGGVTGELF
>NA|TRBV4-2|13
ASSQTGGNGYEQY
>NA|TRBV7-3|11
ASSRTTGYEQY
>NA|TRBV7-9|13
ASSEDRGRLTEAF
>few|TRBV30|12
AWRGRERGTEAF
>NA|TRBV5-1|11
ASSFADFYEQY
>once|TRBV6-5|12
ASSPPGGGLELF
>NA|TRBV13|14
ASSSGGGGGTDTQY
>few|TRBV5-6|14
ASSSTGGVHNEKLF